This T cell receptor (beta chain) was observed in a study of vaccination effects on CD4 cells after COVID-19. Sequencing used immunoSEQ multiplex PCR; TCRdb keeps in-frame clones, though not all of them. The table has just under 30,000 clones, roughly 68% seen once. Looked up from germline, CDR1 is MNHNY and CDR2 is SVGAGI (reference sequence). The CDR3 spans 15 residues. Trimming removed 6 bases from V and 5 bases from J, with 18 bases in between. Study-wide findings and caveats: Convalescent patients were scarce in the study, and it lacked early post-infection timepoints. Only a single clone (1 of 255 vaccine-induced clones in healthy vaccinees) cross-reacted with common cold coronaviruses.

The ViraFEST assay expanded antigen-specific CD4+ T cells with viral peptide pools before sequencing. Scientists isolated CD4+ T cells after an approximately 10-day culture period ended. The cohort was immunized with two doses of either the BNT162b2 or mRNA-1273 vaccine. Researchers swapped half the medium for IL-2 medium on both days 3 and 7. Of note for this clone: The target antigen is unknown.

This clonotype originated in a human donor who received a COVID-19 vaccine. The sequenced sample was CD4+ T cells from PBMCs cultured with HCoV-OC43 spike peptides, obtained after COVID-19 vaccination. The subset: HCoV-OC43 spike overlapping peptide pool stimulation. V usage is TRBV6-6 and J usage is TRBJ2-3; D may be TRBD1 or TRBD2 (5 bases each). The DNA of the CDR3 is TGTGCCAGCAGCTCGGCGAGAGAGAGGGGAGATACGCAGTATTTT. This codes for CASSSARERGDTQYF.